These 9 T cell receptor beta chains originate from one sample sequenced in a study of graft-versus-host responses after intestinal transplantation. The data were produced by immunoSEQ multiplex PCR, yet TCRdb's version contains in-frame clones alone and is incomplete. The top ten hold roughly 6% of the sample, which has about 92,000 clones, about 89% seen once. No antigens are known for them. Sequences were derived from unstimulated CD8+ T cells sorted from spleen or lymph node cells, sampled before intestinal transplant. Receptors were obtained from a human donor who received an intestinal transplant.

The chain couples TRBV11-2 to TRBJ2-3; TRBD1 aligns across 8 bases. V was clipped by 2 bases and J by 2 bases; unmatched bases: 9. The CDR3 consists of 17 residues. The germline V gene has CDR1 SGHAT and CDR2 FQNNGV. In nucleotides, the CDR3 is TGTGCCAGCAGCTTATTGGGAGGACAGGGATTCACAGATACGCAGTATTTT. Protein product: CASSLLGGQGFTDTQYF.

J is TRBJ2-7 and V is TRBV29-1; D may be TRBD1 or TRBD2 (5 bases each). Between the trimmed V and J ends, which lost 0 bases and 7 bases, there was a span of 13 bases. The CDR3 consists of 13 residues. Germline values: CDR1 SQVTM, CDR2 ANQGSEA. The CDR3 DNA is TGCAGCGTTGAAGAGGGCTCGGGGCCGGAGCAGTACTTC. The encoded protein is CSVEEGSGPEQYF.

CDR3 DNA sequence: TGTGCCAGCAGCCAAAACACTAAGGGACAGTCGAACACCGGGGAGCTGTTTTTT. It yields the protein CASSQNTKGQSNTGELFF. The V and J genes are TRBV7-9 and TRBJ2-2; TRBD1 agrees at 7 bases. Germline CDR1 is SEHNR and CDR2 is FQNEAQ (reference sequence). Trimming removed 5 bases from V and 0 bases from J; junction bases left unmatched: 12. The CDR3 is 18 residues long.

The rearrangement links TRBV27 to TRBJ1-6; unclear D gene. CDR3 length equals 14 residues. Germline-derived CDR1 and CDR2 are MNHEY and SMNVEV (reference sequence). V lost 5 bases, J lost 10 bases, and 15 bases lay in between. The CDR3 spells CASSQSRGGSPLHF. CDR3 in DNA: TGTGCCAGCAGTCAGTCCCGGGGTGGGTCACCCCTCCACTTT.

This chain connects TRBV7-6 to TRBJ2-1; D is unclear. The CDR3 is made up of 14 amino acids. Germline CDR1 and CDR2: SGHVS and FNYEAQ. Deletions cut 1 base from V and 7 bases from J, with 11 bases between. The CDR3 DNA is TGTGCCAGCAGCTTAGGAGGTCGGGTAAATGAGCAGTTCTTC. It codes for CASSLGGRVNEQFF.

The J gene is TRBJ2-7, the V gene TRBV4-2, with no clear D. V dropped 0 bases and J dropped 2 bases, with 11 bases sitting between them. The CDR3 contains 15 residues. Germline V gives CDR1 LGHNA, CDR2 YNFKEQ. The CDR3 nucleotides are TGTGCCAGCAGCCAAGATATGGGCGGCACCTACGAGCAGTACTTC. It is translated as CASSQDMGGTYEQYF.

A single count supports this clone. The rearrangement links TRBV13 to TRBJ2-3; 11 bases map to TRBD2. The CDR3 covers 15 residues. The junction had 12 bases not matched to a gene; V was cut back by 7 bases and J by 9 bases. Germline CDR1 is PRHDT and CDR2 is FYEKMQ (reference sequence). This CDR3 is CASTTTSGGWETQYF. Written as DNA, the CDR3 is TGTGCCAGCACAACCACTAGCGGGGGCTGGGAAACGCAGTATTTT.

The chain has TRBV6-5 and TRBJ1-3, with D perhaps matching TRBD1 (5 bases). With 4 bases removed from V and 4 bases from J, the gap between germline ends came to 8 bases. CDR1 and CDR2 (germline): MNHEY, SVGAGI. This CDR3 comprises 13 residues. This chain's CDR3 is CASSLGEGNTIYF. CDR3 coding DNA: TGTGCCAGCAGTTTAGGGGAAGGAAACACCATATATTTT.

The chain is built from TRBV29-1 and TRBJ2-4; D remains ambiguous. In germline, CDR1 is SQVTM, CDR2 ANQGSEA. This CDR3 is built from 14 residues. The CDR3 spells CSTNRDLAKNIQYF. CDR3 bases: TGCAGTACAAACAGAGACCTAGCCAAAAACATTCAGTACTTC.